This T cell receptor beta chain is drawn from a study of blood T cell repertoires in COVID-19. Study at large: COVID-19 samples collected from the United States, Italy and Spain covered acute and convalescent phases. PBMCs, B-cell-depleted T cells, or T cells provided the cDNA or gDNA that made up the material.

Trimming left V 6 bases short and J 5 bases short, with 9 bases between. The CDR3 extends over 12 amino acids. This clone was found once. Original handling: Reference gene primers were amplified, and this amplification served to estimate nucleated cell counts. TCRdb's table, derived via immunoSEQ multiplex PCR, lists solely in-frame clones and lacks some. V, J and clone size are taken as reported in that table, and D and trimming were inferred from the DNA itself. The table lists some 120,000 clones, approximately 90% of them singletons. Sequenced sample: peripheral blood. This TCR was sampled from a human donor in a cohort sampled during active COVID-19. The chain is built from TRBV12-3 or TRBV12-4 and TRBJ2-3; D call uncertain. CDR3 coding DNA: TGTGCCAGCAGCCCCTCGGGAGATACGCAGTATTTT. Protein: CASSPSGDTQYF.